This T cell receptor beta chain was retrieved from a study of vaccination effects on CD4 cells after COVID-19. Study details: Two-dose vaccination with either BNT162b2 or mRNA-1273 was given to the participants. General study findings and limits: Convalescent patients in the study were few, and early post-infection timepoints were absent.

Before any sequencing was done, the ViraFEST assay used viral peptide pools to expand antigen-specific CD4+ T cells. Investigators separated out CD4+ T cells once approximately 11 days of culture had passed. Prior SARS-CoV-2 infection was absent in the vaccine recipients, as shown by negative nucleocapsid antibodies. Fresh IL-2-containing medium replaced half the medium on days 3 and 7. V was cut by 1 base and J by 4 bases, with 12 bases left in between. The CDR3 is made up of 16 amino acids. Germline V lookup: CDR1 SGHNT, CDR2 YYREEE (reference sequence). With respect to this clone: Its antigen is still unknown.

Profiling relied on immunoSEQ multiplex PCR, and the TCRdb table lists in-frame clones only, not all of them. In the table there are 20,000 to 25,000 clones, about 63% of which are singletons. This specimen was CD4+ T cells from PBMCs cultured with HCoV-NL63 spike peptides, taken before COVID-19 vaccination. The sequence derives from a human donor who received a COVID-19 vaccine. V gene TRBV5-4 combines with J gene TRBJ2-6; D is perhaps TRBD1 (6 bases). The CDR3 sequence is CASSLLQGDGANVLTF. The CDR3 bases are TGTGCCAGCAGCTTGCTACAGGGTGACGGGGCCAACGTCCTGACTTTC.